A selection of T cell receptor beta chains follows, all from one sample in a study of shared clonotypes between healthy human individuals. Profiling relied on immunoSEQ multiplex PCR, and the TCRdb table lists in-frame clones only, not all of them. This table has approximately 2,200,000 clones, about 92% appearing once. The sample taken for sequencing was naive CD8+ T cells from PBMCs. The receptors derive from a young man in good health. Some clones in this sample may be carry-over from other donors' samples. Both conserved end residues are part of each CDR3. The order of the fields is CDR3 protein, CDR3 DNA, D gene, J gene, CDR3 length, clone size, V gene. A D gene is named only where the DNA matches it firmly. Where a row states a size, it is once, few, many or the class of an expanded clone; other rows omit it.

CDR3 protein: CATRGTGTAQGELTGYGYTF
CDR3 DNA: TGTGCCACCAGAGGGACAGGAACCGCTCAGGGGGAATTGACTGGCTATGGCTACACCTTC
D gene: TRBD1
J gene: TRBJ1-2
CDR3 length: 20
clone size: once
V gene: TRBV15

CDR3 protein: CASSFRTSGSFAEQYF
CDR3 DNA: TGTGCCAGCAGTTTCCGGACTAGCGGGAGTTTCGCCGAGCAGTACTTC
D gene: TRBD2
J gene: TRBJ2-7
CDR3 length: 16
clone size: .
V gene: TRBV27

CDR3 protein: CASSVRGRPYEQYF
CDR3 DNA: TGTGCCAGCAGTGTCCGGGGGAGGCCCTACGAGCAGTACTTC
D gene: .
J gene: TRBJ2-7
CDR3 length: 14
clone size: .
V gene: TRBV2

CDR3 protein: CASSPKGLAGVDGANVLTF
CDR3 DNA: TGCGCCAGCAGCCCTAAGGGACTAGCGGGAGTGGATGGGGCCAACGTCCTGACTTTC
D gene: TRBD2
J gene: TRBJ2-6
CDR3 length: 19
clone size: .
V gene: TRBV5-1

CDR3 protein: CASSVGKGGADTEAFF
CDR3 DNA: TGTGCCAGCAGCGTAGGTAAAGGGGGTGCGGACACTGAAGCTTTCTTT
D gene: .
J gene: TRBJ1-1
CDR3 length: 16
clone size: few
V gene: TRBV9

CDR3 protein: CASSSFNQPQHF
CDR3 DNA: TGTGCCAGCAGCTCCTTTAATCAGCCCCAGCATTTT
D gene: .
J gene: TRBJ1-5
CDR3 length: 12
clone size: .
V gene: TRBV5-8

CDR3 protein: CAWSGGQGAGQPQHF
CDR3 DNA: TGTGCCTGGAGTGGGGGACAGGGGGCCGGTCAGCCCCAGCATTTT
D gene: TRBD1
J gene: TRBJ1-5
CDR3 length: 15
clone size: .
V gene: TRBV30

CDR3 protein: CASSEGTSGGGNEQFF
CDR3 DNA: TGTGCCAGCAGTGAGGGGACTAGCGGGGGTGGGAATGAGCAGTTCTTC
D gene: TRBD2
J gene: TRBJ2-1
CDR3 length: 16
clone size: once
V gene: TRBV2

CDR3 protein: CASSSVPTGAVAEAFF
CDR3 DNA: TGTGCCAGCAGCTCTGTTCCGACAGGGGCGGTCGCTGAAGCTTTCTTT
D gene: TRBD1
J gene: TRBJ1-1
CDR3 length: 16
clone size: .
V gene: TRBV7-8

CDR3 protein: CASSGLVHNEQFF
CDR3 DNA: TGTGCCAGCAGTGGCCTCGTACACAATGAGCAGTTCTTC
D gene: .
J gene: TRBJ2-1
CDR3 length: 13
clone size: .
V gene: TRBV6-1

CDR3 protein: CASSLPGFGDEQYF
CDR3 DNA: TGTGCCAGCAGCTTGCCGGGATTTGGGGACGAGCAGTACTTC
D gene: .
J gene: TRBJ2-7
CDR3 length: 14
clone size: .
V gene: TRBV11-2

CDR3 protein: CASSAPGGAGELFF
CDR3 DNA: TGTGCCAGCAGCGCCCCAGGGGGGGCCGGGGAGCTGTTTTTT
D gene: .
J gene: TRBJ2-2
CDR3 length: 14
clone size: .
V gene: TRBV9

CDR3 protein: CASSSGDLEAFF
CDR3 DNA: TGTGCCAGCAGCTCTGGGGACCTTGAAGCTTTCTTT
D gene: .
J gene: TRBJ1-1
CDR3 length: 12
clone size: .
V gene: TRBV7-9

CDR3 protein: CASRGDSPPTDTQYF
CDR3 DNA: TGTGCCAGCAGAGGAGATTCCCCCCCCACAGATACGCAGTATTTT
D gene: .
J gene: TRBJ2-3
CDR3 length: 15
clone size: .
V gene: TRBV6-5

CDR3 protein: CASSSQLGQLSGNTIYF
CDR3 DNA: TGTGCCAGCAGCTCTCAACTAGGACAGCTCTCTGGAAACACCATATATTTT
D gene: .
J gene: TRBJ1-3
CDR3 length: 17
clone size: .
V gene: TRBV7-9